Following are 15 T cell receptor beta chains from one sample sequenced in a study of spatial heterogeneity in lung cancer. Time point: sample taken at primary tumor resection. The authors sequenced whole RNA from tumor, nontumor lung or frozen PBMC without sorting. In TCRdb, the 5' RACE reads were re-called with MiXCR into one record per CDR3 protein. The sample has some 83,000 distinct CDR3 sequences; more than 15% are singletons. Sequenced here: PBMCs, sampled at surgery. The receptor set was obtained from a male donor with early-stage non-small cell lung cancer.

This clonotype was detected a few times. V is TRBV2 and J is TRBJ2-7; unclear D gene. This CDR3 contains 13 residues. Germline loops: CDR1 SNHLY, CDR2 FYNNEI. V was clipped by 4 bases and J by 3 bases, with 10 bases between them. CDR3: CASSVRQSYEQYF. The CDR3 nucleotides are TGTGCCAGCAGTGTCCGGCAGAGCTACGAGCAGTACTTC.

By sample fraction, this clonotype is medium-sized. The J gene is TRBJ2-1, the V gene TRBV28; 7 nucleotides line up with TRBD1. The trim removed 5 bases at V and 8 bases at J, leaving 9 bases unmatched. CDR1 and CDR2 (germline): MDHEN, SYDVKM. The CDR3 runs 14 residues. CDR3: CASSPDRVGDEQFF. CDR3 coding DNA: TGTGCCAGCAGTCCCGACAGGGTAGGCGATGAGCAGTTCTTC. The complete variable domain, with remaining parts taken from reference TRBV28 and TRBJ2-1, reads DVKVTQSSRYLVKRTGEKVFLECVQDMDHENMFWYRQDPGLGLRLIYFSYDVKMKEKGDIPEGYSVSREKKERFSLILESASTNQTSMYLCASSPDRVGDEQFFGPGTRLTVL.

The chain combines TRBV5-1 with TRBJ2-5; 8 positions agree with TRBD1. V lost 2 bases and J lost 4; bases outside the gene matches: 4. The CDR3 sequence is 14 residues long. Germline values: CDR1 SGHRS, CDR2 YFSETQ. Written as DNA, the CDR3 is TGCGCCAGCAGCTTTCAGGGGGCGGGAGAGACCCAGTACTTC. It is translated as CASSFQGAGETQYF.

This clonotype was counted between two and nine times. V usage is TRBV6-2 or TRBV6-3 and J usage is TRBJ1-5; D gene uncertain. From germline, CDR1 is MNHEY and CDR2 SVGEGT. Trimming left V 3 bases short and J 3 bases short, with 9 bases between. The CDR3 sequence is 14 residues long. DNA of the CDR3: TGTGCCAGCAGTTATCTTCGGCTCAATCAGCCCCAGCATTTT. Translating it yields CASSYLRLNQPQHF.

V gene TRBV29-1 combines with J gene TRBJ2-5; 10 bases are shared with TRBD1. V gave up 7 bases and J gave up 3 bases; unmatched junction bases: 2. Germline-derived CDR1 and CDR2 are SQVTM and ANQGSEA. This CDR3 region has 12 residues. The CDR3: CSAGQGEETQYF. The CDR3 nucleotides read TGCAGCGCCGGACAGGGGGAAGAGACCCAGTACTTC.

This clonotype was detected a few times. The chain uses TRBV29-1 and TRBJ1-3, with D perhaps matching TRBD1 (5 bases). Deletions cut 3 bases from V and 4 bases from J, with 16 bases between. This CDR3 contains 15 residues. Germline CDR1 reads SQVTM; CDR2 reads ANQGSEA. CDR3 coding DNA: TGCAGCGTTGACCTGGCTGGGGCAGCAGGAAACACCATATATTTT. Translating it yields CSVDLAGAAGNTIYF.

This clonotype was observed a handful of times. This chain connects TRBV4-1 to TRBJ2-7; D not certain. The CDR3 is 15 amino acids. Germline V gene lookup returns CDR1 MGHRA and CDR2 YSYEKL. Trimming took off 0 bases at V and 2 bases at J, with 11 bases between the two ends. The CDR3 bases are TGCGCCAGCAGCCAAGATCACGACATGACCTACGAGCAGTACTTC. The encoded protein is CASSQDHDMTYEQYF.

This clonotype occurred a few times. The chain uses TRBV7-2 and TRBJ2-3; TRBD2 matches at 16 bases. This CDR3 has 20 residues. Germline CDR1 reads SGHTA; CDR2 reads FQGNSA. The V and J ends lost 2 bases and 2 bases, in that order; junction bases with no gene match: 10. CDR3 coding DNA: TGTGCCAGCAGCTTATCGGGACTAGCGGGAGGGCAGACCAACACAGATACGCAGTATTTT. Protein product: CASSLSGLAGGQTNTDTQYF.

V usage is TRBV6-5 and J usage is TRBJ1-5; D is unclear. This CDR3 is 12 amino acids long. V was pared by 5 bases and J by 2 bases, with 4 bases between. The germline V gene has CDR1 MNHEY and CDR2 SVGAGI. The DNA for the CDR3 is TGTGCCAGCAGTCAGGGCAATCAGCCCCAGCATTTT. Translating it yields CASSQGNQPQHF.

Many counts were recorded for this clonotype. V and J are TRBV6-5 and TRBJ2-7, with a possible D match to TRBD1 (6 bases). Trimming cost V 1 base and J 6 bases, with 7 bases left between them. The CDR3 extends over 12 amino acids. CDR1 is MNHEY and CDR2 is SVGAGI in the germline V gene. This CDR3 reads CASSYFRGEQYF. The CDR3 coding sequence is TGTGCCAGCAGTTACTTCAGGGGCGAGCAGTACTTC.

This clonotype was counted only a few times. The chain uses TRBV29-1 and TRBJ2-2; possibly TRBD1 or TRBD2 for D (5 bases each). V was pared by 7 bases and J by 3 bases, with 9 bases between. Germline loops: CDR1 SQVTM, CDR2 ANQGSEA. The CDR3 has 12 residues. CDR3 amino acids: CSGGSHTGELFF. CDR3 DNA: TGCAGCGGGGGGTCTCACACCGGGGAGCTGTTTTTT.

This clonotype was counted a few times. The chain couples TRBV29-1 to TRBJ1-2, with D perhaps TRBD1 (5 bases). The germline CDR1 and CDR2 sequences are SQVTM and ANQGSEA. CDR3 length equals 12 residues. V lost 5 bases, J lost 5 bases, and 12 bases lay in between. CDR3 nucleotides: TGCAGCGTTTGGGGGGGAGAGTATGGCTACACCTTC. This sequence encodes CSVWGGEYGYTF.

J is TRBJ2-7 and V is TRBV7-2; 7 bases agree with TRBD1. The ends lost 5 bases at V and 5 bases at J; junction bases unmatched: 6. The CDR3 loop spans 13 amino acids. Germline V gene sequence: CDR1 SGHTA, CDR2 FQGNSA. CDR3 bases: TGTGCCAGCAGCAAAAACAGGGGCCACGAGCAGTACTTC. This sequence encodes CASSKNRGHEQYF.

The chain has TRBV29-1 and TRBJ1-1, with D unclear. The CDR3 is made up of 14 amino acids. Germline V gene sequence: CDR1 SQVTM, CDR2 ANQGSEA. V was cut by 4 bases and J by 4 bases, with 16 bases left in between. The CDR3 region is CSVGDPLRPTEAFF. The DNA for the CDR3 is TGCAGCGTTGGTGACCCCCTCCGACCCACTGAAGCTTTCTTT.

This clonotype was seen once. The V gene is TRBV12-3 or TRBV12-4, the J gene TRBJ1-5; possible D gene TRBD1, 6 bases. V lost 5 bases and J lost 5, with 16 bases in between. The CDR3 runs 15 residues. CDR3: CASSPDGQKDQPQHF. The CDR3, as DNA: TGTGCCAGCAGTCCCGACGGACAGAAGGATCAGCCCCAGCATTTT.